The present entry profiles one TCR beta chain with its context. The antigen is undetermined. The source of the sample is a study of a mutant IDH1 vaccine in newly diagnosed glioma. Study-level background: Investigators started vaccination 4-6 weeks after radiotherapy alone, or with temozolomide cycles. Visit V13 took place at week 47, and visit V12 happened at week 35. Whole-study results and caveats: Shifts in the top peripheral T cell clonotypes seemed unrelated to pseudoprogression.

The CDR3 sequence is 12 residues long. Between the trimmed V and J ends, which lost 7 bases and 0 bases, there was a span of 5 bases. The germline V gene encodes CDR1 SEHNR and CDR2 FQNEAQ (reference sequence). Time point of the sample: week 47, end of study. In every dose of vaccine, 300 ug of mutant IDH1 20-mer peptide was given alongside topical imiquimod. Some clones are missing from TCRdb's copy, which holds only in-frame ones; the method was immunoSEQ multiplex PCR. The sample consists of around 30,000 clones, about nine tenths of them appearing once. The rearrangement joins TRBV7-9 to TRBJ2-3; the D is unclear. This sequence originates from a man aged 35-49 years with glioma. The starting material was PBMCs, obtained from a glioma patient whose treatment included an IDH1 peptide vaccine. CDR3: CASTPSTDTQYF. Written as DNA, the CDR3 is TGTGCCAGCACCCCAAGCACAGATACGCAGTATTTT. Filled out from reference TRBV7-9 and TRBJ2-3, the complete variable domain reads DTGVSQNPRHKITKRGQNVTFRCDPISEHNRLYWYRQTLGQGPEFLTYFQNEAQLEKSRLLSDRFSAERPKGSFSTLEIQRTEQGDSAMYLCASTPSTDTQYFGPGTRLTVL.